This TCR beta chain is from a study of blood T cell repertoires in COVID-19. Overall study context: The cDNA or gDNA used as material had been derived from T cells, B-cell-depleted T cells, or PBMCs.

The CDR3 sequence is 13 residues long. Germline values: CDR1 SEHNR, CDR2 FQNEAQ (reference sequence). Trimming took off 4 bases at V and 5 bases at J, with 11 bases between the two ends. Assay: immunoSEQ multiplex PCR; the TCRdb copy retains only in-frame clones and omits some. Of more than 400,000 clones listed, around 90% are singletons. Participant-given clinical history determined each cohort assignment. Recovered status in Cohort 3 required two negative PCRs, clearance, or symptom resolution. The receptor was derived from a woman aged 18-35 years who had recovered from COVID-19. The rearrangement uses TRBV7-9 and TRBJ1-1; no clear D gene. Sequenced material: PBMCs or T cells enriched from blood (not recorded which). The CDR3 loop is CASSSSRITEAFF. The CDR3 region has the DNA TGTGCCAGCAGCTCCTCTAGGATAACTGAAGCTTTCTTT.